The next 14 T cell receptor beta chains were all read from a single sample in a study of T cell clonotyping in hematopoietic cell transplantation. Sequencing was performed with immunoSEQ multiplex PCR; in TCRdb, only in-frame clones are kept and a portion is missing. The sample lists more than 10,000 clones, around 90% seen once, with less than 1.5% in the top ten. Sequenced material: peripheral blood mononuclear cells. The receptors derive from a man aged 25-40 years in good health. Some clones in this sample may be carry-over from other donors' samples.

A remark on this clone: The junction and the germline gene differ at one end; a read error may be behind it. V and J are TRBV7-7 and TRBJ2-5; D is undetermined. In germline, CDR1 is SSHAT, CDR2 FNYEAQ (reference sequence). The CDR3 has 14 residues. CDR3 coding DNA: TGTGCTAGCAGCCAAAACATAGACCAAGAGACCCAGTACTTC. The encoded protein is CASSQNIDQETQYF.

The chain uses TRBV6-4 and TRBJ1-1; D not certain. V lost 6 bases and J 3 bases, leaving 11 bases between the germline ends. Germline V lookup: CDR1 MRHNA, CDR2 SNTAGT. The CDR3 sequence is 13 residues long. The DNA of the CDR3 is TGTGCCAGCAGGGCCGCGGAGCACACTGAAGCTTTCTTT. Its protein is CASRAAEHTEAFF.

The chain has TRBV5-4 and TRBJ1-2; a possible D gene is TRBD1 (6 bases). The CDR3 sequence is 14 residues long. From germline, CDR1 is SGHNT and CDR2 YYREEE (reference sequence). V was clipped by 6 bases and J by 7 bases, with 19 bases between them. The chain's CDR3 is CASTLERGSLGYTF. As DNA, the CDR3 is TGTGCCAGCACCCTCGAGAGGGGGAGTCTTGGCTACACCTTC.

The CDR3 region has the DNA TGTGCCAGCAGCCAAGAGAGTGGACTAGCGGGGAGGTGGGAGCAGTACTTC. Translated: CASSQESGLAGRWEQYF. The J gene is TRBJ2-7, the V gene TRBV14; TRBD2 matches 12 bases. Germline CDR1 reads SGHDN; CDR2 reads FVKESK. CDR3 length: 17 residues. J lost 7 bases, V lost 0 bases, and 10 bases had no gene match.

This clone has just one count. This chain connects TRBV7-2 to TRBJ1-1; no clear D. The V and J ends lost 0 bases and 7 bases respectively, with 12 bases between them. This CDR3 spans 14 amino acids. Germline V gives CDR1 SGHTA, CDR2 FQGNSA. As DNA, the CDR3 is TGTGCCAGCAGCTTAGCGCTTGATGGGGTTGAAGCTTTCTTT. Its protein product is CASSLALDGVEAFF.

The table lists this clone with a few counts. The chain uses TRBV6-1 and TRBJ1-5; TRBD1 matches at 7 bases. This CDR3 has 14 residues. The ends lost 4 bases at V and 6 bases at J; junction bases unmatched: 6. Looked up from germline, CDR1 is MNHNS and CDR2 is SASEGT. CDR3 in DNA: TGTGCCAGCAGTGTAACAGGGGTCGGTCAGCCCCAGCATTTT. This gives the protein CASSVTGVGQPQHF.

This rearrangement joins TRBV18 to TRBJ2-7; the match to TRBD2 covers 7 bases. The V and J ends lost 0 bases and 5 bases, in that order; junction bases with no gene match: 7. CDR3 length: 15 residues. In germline, CDR1 is KGHSH, CDR2 LQKENI. The CDR3 DNA is TGTGCCAGCTCACCACCCCGGGGAGGGAGCCACGAGCAGTACTTC. Translated, it gives CASSPPRGGSHEQYF. The full variable domain, in which reference TRBV18 and TRBJ2-7 provide the parts outside the CDR3, is NAGVMQNPRHLVRRRGQEARLRCSPMKGHSHVYWYRQLPEEGLKFMVYLQKENIIDESGMPKERFSAEFPKEGPSILRIQQVVRGDSAAYFCASSPPRGGSHEQYFGPGTRLTVT.

V gene TRBV27 combines with J gene TRBJ2-7; D perhaps matches TRBD1 (7 bases). The CDR3 runs to 16 residues. The ends were cut back, 1 base at V and 7 bases at J, with 20 bases in the middle. The germline CDR1 and CDR2 sequences are MNHEY and SMNVEV (reference sequence). CDR3 sequence (DNA): TGTGCCAGCAGTTTATGGGCAGGGGGAGGTCTGAGGGAGCAGTACTTC. Translating it yields CASSLWAGGGLREQYF.

This clone appeared a single time. This sequence joins TRBV4-1 and TRBJ1-1, with 8 positions matching TRBD1. V was clipped by 0 bases and J by 2 bases; unmatched bases: 2. The CDR3 extends over 15 amino acids. Germline assignment: CDR1 MGHRA and CDR2 YSYEKL. The CDR3 reads CASSQEGTGNTEAFF. The CDR3 coding sequence is TGCGCCAGCAGCCAAGAAGGGACAGGCAACACTGAAGCTTTCTTT.

V is TRBV7-2 and J is TRBJ2-7; D is possibly TRBD2 (5 bases). Germline assignment: CDR1 SGHTA and CDR2 FQGNSA. This CDR3 spans 18 amino acids. Between the trimmed V and J ends, which lost 4 bases and 2 bases, there was a span of 24 bases. CDR3 amino acids: CASSYFKRLPNSTYEQYF. Written as DNA, the CDR3 is TGTGCCAGCAGCTACTTCAAGCGGCTCCCGAACTCGACCTACGAGCAGTACTTC.

This clone was observed a few times. The chain uses TRBV2 and TRBJ2-2, with 9 bases fitting TRBD1. CDR1 and CDR2 (germline): SNHLY, FYNNEI. V shed 5 bases and J 12 bases; nucleotides not matched to a gene: 4. The CDR3 has 12 amino acids. The CDR3 sequence: CASSKTGGKLFF. The CDR3, as DNA: TGTGCCAGCAGTAAAACAGGGGGCAAGCTGTTTTTT.

This clone was seen once. V gene TRBV4-1 combines with J gene TRBJ1-1; D is unclear. The CDR3 is 15 residues long. CDR1 is MGHRA, CDR2 YSYEKL, per germline. V was clipped by 1 base and J by 4 bases, with 13 bases between them. In DNA, the CDR3 is TGCGCCAGCAGCCAAGGCGTCTCAATCCCCACTGAAGCTTTCTTT. This sequence encodes CASSQGVSIPTEAFF.

CDR3 DNA: TGTGCCAGTAGTACCATCCCGGGACAGGGGGCGCGTGGCTACACCTTC. Protein sequence: CASSTIPGQGARGYTF. The gene calls are TRBV19 and TRBJ1-2; TRBD1 matches 12 bases. The J segment lost 7 bases and the V segment lost 4 bases, leaving 10 bases of the junction unmatched. The germline V gene has CDR1 LNHDA and CDR2 SQIVND (reference sequence). The CDR3 consists of 16 residues.

This clone was detected only a few times. The rearrangement uses TRBV27 and TRBJ1-5; D is possibly TRBD1 (6 bases). The CDR3 is made up of 14 amino acids. The germline CDR1 and CDR2 sequences are MNHEY and SMNVEV (reference sequence). Deletions cut 2 bases from V and 2 bases from J, with 7 bases between. CDR3: CASSLRQGNQPQHF. The CDR3 bases are TGTGCCAGCAGTTTAAGACAGGGCAATCAGCCCCAGCATTTT.